Following are 4 T cell receptor beta chains from one sample sequenced in a study of T cell repertoires in cytomegalovirus infection. Their cognate antigens are unknown. A single record per CDR3 protein comes from TCRdb applying MiXCR to the reads. The table shows about 900,000 distinct CDR3 sequences, with around 31% occurring only once. The input for sequencing was cultured CD8+ T cells from PBMCs, taken from culture after CMV antigen stimulation. The origin of the receptors is a human donor in good health (CMV status not recorded). Some clones in this sample may be carry-over from other donors' samples.

There are a few counts of this clonotype. This chain joins TRBV15 and TRBJ2-1; D unclear. With 0 bases removed from V and 0 bases from J, the gap between germline ends came to 6 bases. Per germline, CDR1 LNHNV and CDR2 YYDKDF (reference sequence). This CDR3 spans 15 amino acids. The CDR3 here is CATSRDRYSYNEQFF. The CDR3 DNA sequence: TGTGCCACCAGCAGAGATAGGTACTCCTACAATGAGCAGTTCTTC.

To note about this clonotype: This may come from a read error, since a much larger clone is one base off. V usage is TRBV7-2 and J usage is TRBJ1-5, with D maybe TRBD1 (6 bases). The germline CDR1 and CDR2 sequences are SGHTA and FQGNSA. CDR3 length: 18 amino acids. V lost 5 bases and J 3 bases, leaving 23 bases between the germline ends. The CDR3 coding sequence is TGTGCCAGCAGCCCGGACTGGATACAGGGTAACGACAATCAGCCCCAGCATTTT. Translation: CASSPDWIQGNDNQPQHF.

This CDR3 reads CASSQDGQGRRGYTF. The CDR3 DNA reads as TGTGCCAGCAGCCAAGACGGGCAGGGTCGCCGGGGCTACACCTTC. The rearrangement links TRBV3-1 to TRBJ1-2; tentatively, D is TRBD1 (5 bases). CDR3 length: 15 amino acids. CDR1 is LGHDT, CDR2 YNNKEL, per germline (reference sequence). V gave up 0 bases and J gave up 8 bases, with 16 bases separating them.

This rearrangement joins TRBV11-2 to TRBJ2-6, with D maybe TRBD1 (6 bases). Germline V CDR1 and CDR2: SGHAT, FQNNGV. This CDR3 is 18 amino acids long. The V and J ends lost 5 bases and 0 bases respectively, with 17 bases between them. CDR3: CASSPQGPVRSGANVLTF. CDR3 nucleotides: TGTGCCAGCAGCCCACAGGGACCCGTCCGCTCTGGGGCCAACGTCCTGACTTTC.